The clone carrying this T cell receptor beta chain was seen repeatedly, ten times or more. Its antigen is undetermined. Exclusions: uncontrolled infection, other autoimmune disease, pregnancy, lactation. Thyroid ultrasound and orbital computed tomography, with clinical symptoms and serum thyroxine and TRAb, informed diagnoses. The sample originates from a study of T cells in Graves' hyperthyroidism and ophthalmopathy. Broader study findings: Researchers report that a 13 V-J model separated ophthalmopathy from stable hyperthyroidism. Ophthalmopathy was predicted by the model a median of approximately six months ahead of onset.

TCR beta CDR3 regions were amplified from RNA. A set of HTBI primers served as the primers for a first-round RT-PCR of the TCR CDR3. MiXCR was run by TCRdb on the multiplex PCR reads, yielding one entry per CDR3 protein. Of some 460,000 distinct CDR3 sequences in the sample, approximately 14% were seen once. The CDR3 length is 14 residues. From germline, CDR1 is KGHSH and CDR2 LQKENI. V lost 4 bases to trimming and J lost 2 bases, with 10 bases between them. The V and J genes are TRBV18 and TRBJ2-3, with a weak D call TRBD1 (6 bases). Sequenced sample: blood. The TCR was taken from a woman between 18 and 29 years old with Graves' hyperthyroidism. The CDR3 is CASSQTGTTDTQYF. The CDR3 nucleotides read TGTGCCAGCTCACAAACAGGGACCACAGATACGCAGTATTTT.